This TCR beta chain was identified during a study of tumor-infiltrating lymphocytes in primary liver carcinoma. Comments on this clonotype: At one end, the junction sequence differs from germline, possibly due to a read error.

A constant-region primer primed TCR beta cDNA synthesis from 400 to 550 ng of total RNA. TCR beta libraries came from three nested multiplex PCR rounds using slightly modified ARM-PCR. Rounds one and two of PCR, each of 10 cycles, were primed with TRBV1-TRBV30 forward primers and a C-beta reverse primer. TCRdb passed the multiplex PCR reads through MiXCR, listing each CDR3 protein once. The table has over 250,000 distinct CDR3 sequences, around three fifths seen once; the top ten hold about 15%. The germline V gene encodes CDR1 GTSNPN and CDR2 SVGIG (reference sequence). The CDR3 has 14 residues. Unsorted whole blood yielded blood RNA, and germline DNA was extracted as well.

The receptor comes from a woman in her 30s with primary liver carcinoma and hepatitis B virus infection. The chain joins TRBV30 to TRBJ2-2; D could derive from TRBD1 or TRBD2 (5 bases each). The sample consisted of peripheral blood. This CDR3 is CAWTRDLGTGKLFF. CDR3 coding DNA: TGTGCCTGGACCCGGGACCTAGGAACCGGGAAGCTGTTTTTT.